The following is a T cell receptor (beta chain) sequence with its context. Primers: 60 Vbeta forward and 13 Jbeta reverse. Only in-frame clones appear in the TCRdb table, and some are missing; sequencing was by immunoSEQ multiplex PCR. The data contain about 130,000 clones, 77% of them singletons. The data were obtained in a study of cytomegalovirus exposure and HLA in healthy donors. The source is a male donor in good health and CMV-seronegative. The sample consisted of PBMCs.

The CDR3: CSVKGGSNTGELFF. The CDR3 coding sequence is TGCAGCGTTAAAGGCGGGAGTAACACCGGGGAGCTGTTTTTT. This chain links TRBV29-1 with TRBJ2-2, with 7 bases matching TRBD2. The ends lost 5 bases at V and 2 bases at J; junction bases unmatched: 5. Germline V gene data show CDR1 as SQVTM and CDR2 as ANQGSEA. The CDR3 length is 14 residues.